This T cell receptor (beta chain) was observed in a study of shared clonotypes between healthy human individuals. Overall study findings and caveats: The generation probabilities recorded for non-shared clonotypes fell below those of clonotypes shared by all four donors. Sequencing depth was expected to influence donor clonotype sharing. The study sampled only blood, and tissue repertoires likely differ.

TCRdb's table, derived via immunoSEQ multiplex PCR, lists solely in-frame clones and lacks some. The sample lists over a million clones; just under 99% were seen once. A word on this clone: What it binds is unknown.

The CDR3 extends over 15 amino acids. The germline V gene has CDR1 KGHSH and CDR2 LQKENI. J gave up 7 bases and V 4 bases, and 10 bases lay outside the gene matches. This TCR was sampled from a man aged 25-40 years in good health. V is TRBV18 and J is TRBJ2-1, with 7 bases fitting TRBD2. The sequencing input was naive CD4+ T cells sorted from blood. Subset defined: CD45RA+ positively selected. CDR3 sequence reads: CASSLTRDYSNEQFF. The CDR3 DNA is TGTGCCAGCTCACTCACCCGGGACTATTCGAATGAGCAGTTCTTC.